This T cell receptor (beta chain) was recorded in a study of cytomegalovirus exposure and HLA in healthy donors. PCR was performed using 60 Vbeta and 13 Jbeta primers. The protocol was immunoSEQ multiplex PCR, while the TCRdb copy is restricted to in-frame clones and leaves out a portion. The table lists about 150,000 clones, around 80% of them singletons. Germline-derived CDR1 and CDR2 are GTSNPN and SVGIG (reference sequence). The CDR3 is made up of 13 amino acids. Trimming removed 6 bases at V and 7 bases at J, with 19 bases between. Sequences were obtained from PBMCs. The V and J genes are TRBV30 and TRBJ2-7; D is possibly TRBD2 (5 bases). This receptor was identified in a man in his late teens or twenties in good health and CMV-seronegative. In DNA, the CDR3 is TGTGCCTGTTCGGTCGACGGGCGGGCTGAGCAGTACTTC. The encoded protein is CACSVDGRAEQYF.